Each of the 13 T cell receptor beta chains below was sequenced from the same sample in a study of beta chain features in type 1 diabetes. Expressed TCRB transcripts were sequenced, since all the RNA that had been isolated was reverse transcribed. Only in-frame clones appear in the TCRdb table, and some are missing; sequencing was by immunoSEQ multiplex PCR. The sample carries 300,000 to 450,000 clones, roughly a fifth recorded once. The sequencing sample was made of naive CD4+ T cells from blood. These TCRs come from a woman between 18 and 30 years old in good health.

The chain employs TRBV5-1 and TRBJ2-7; the D gene is possibly TRBD1 (5 bases). V lost 3 bases to trimming and J lost 4 bases, with 11 bases between them. The CDR3 sequence is 13 residues long. Germline V gene sequence: CDR1 SGHRS, CDR2 YFSETQ. The CDR3 loop reads CASSYDRPYEQYF. The CDR3 DNA sequence: TGCGCCAGCAGCTACGACAGACCTTACGAGCAGTACTTC.

This clone was seen a few times. The V call is TRBV9, the J call TRBJ2-7; D is unresolved. The germline V gene encodes CDR1 SGDLS and CDR2 YYNGEE. The CDR3 length is 14 residues. V was pared by 0 bases and J by 4 bases, with 11 bases between. The CDR3 sequence: CASSVGLDSYEQYF. The CDR3 nucleotides read TGTGCCAGCAGCGTAGGGCTAGATTCGTACGAGCAGTACTTC.

This clone has just a few counts. The rearrangement links TRBV2 to TRBJ2-3; TRBD2 matches at 8 bases. In germline, CDR1 is SNHLY, CDR2 FYNNEI. After removal of 4 bases from V and 5 bases from J, the junction contained 2 bases not matched to a gene. The CDR3 is 13 amino acids. CDR3 coding DNA: TGTGCCAGCAGTGGCCGGGAGGGAGATACGCAGTATTTT. Its protein product is CASSGREGDTQYF. The full variable domain, its missing parts supplied by reference TRBV2 and TRBJ2-3, is EPEVTQTPSHQVTQMGQEVILRCVPISNHLYFYWYRQILGQKVEFLVSFYNNEISEKSEIFDDQFSVERPDGSNFTLKIRSTKLEDSAMYFCASSGREGDTQYFGPGTRLTVL.

This chain joins TRBV5-4 and TRBJ2-3; 9 nucleotides match TRBD2. Germline V gene lookup returns CDR1 SGHNT and CDR2 YYREEE (reference sequence). With 3 bases clipped from V and 6 bases from J, the junction kept 8 bases outside the gene matches. The CDR3 runs 15 residues. This CDR3 is CASSSLAGSGDTQYF. Here the CDR3 DNA reads TGTGCCAGCAGCTCTCTAGCGGGGTCTGGCGATACGCAGTATTTT. Full variable domain (remainder filled in from reference TRBV5-4 and TRBJ2-3): ETGVTQSPTHLIKTRGQQVTLRCSSQSGHNTVSWYQQALGQGPQFIFQYYREEENGRGNFPPRFSGLQFPNYSSELNVNALELDDSALYLCASSSLAGSGDTQYFGPGTRLTVL.

The rearrangement links TRBV19 to TRBJ1-1, with a tentative D call TRBD1 (6 bases). Germline lookup yields CDR1 LNHDA and CDR2 SQIVND (reference sequence). The CDR3 consists of 14 residues. Trimming took off 5 bases at V and 1 base at J, with 11 bases between the two ends. This chain's CDR3 is CASSAIRGNTEAFF. The CDR3 DNA sequence: TGTGCCAGTAGTGCTATCAGGGGGAACACTGAAGCTTTCTTT.

This clone occurred a few times. The V call is TRBV19, the J call TRBJ2-7; 8 bases fit TRBD1. The CDR3 runs 14 residues. The trim removed 4 bases at V and 2 bases at J, leaving 4 bases unmatched. Germline lookup yields CDR1 LNHDA and CDR2 SQIVND (reference sequence). CDR3 loop: CASSKGDRTYEQYF. The CDR3 DNA is TGTGCCAGTAGTAAGGGGGACAGGACCTACGAGCAGTACTTC.

The chain employs TRBV9 and TRBJ2-1; 11 nucleotides agree with TRBD2. The CDR3 length is 15 residues. The germline gives CDR1 SGDLS, CDR2 YYNGEE. After removal of 4 bases from V and 9 bases from J, the junction contained 9 bases not matched to a gene. CDR3 region: CASSIFSGGASEQFF. CDR3 DNA sequence: TGTGCCAGCAGCATCTTTAGCGGGGGGGCCAGTGAGCAGTTCTTC.

The chain is built from TRBV2 and TRBJ2-7; 8 bases are a match to TRBD1. CDR1 SNHLY and CDR2 FYNNEI come from the germline V gene. The junction had 5 bases not matched to a gene; V was cut back by 6 bases and J by 7 bases. The CDR3 has 12 residues. CDR3 in DNA: TGTGCCAGCAGAACAGGGGGGAAGGAGCAGTACTTC. It yields the protein CASRTGGKEQYF.

The chain employs TRBV19 and TRBJ2-7; 8 bases line up with TRBD2. The CDR3 is 16 residues long. The J segment lost 5 bases and the V segment lost 7 bases, leaving 16 bases of the junction unmatched. The germline V gene encodes CDR1 LNHDA and CDR2 SQIVND (reference sequence). Written as DNA, the CDR3 is TGTGCCAGTACCCTCTGGGGGAGCGGGAGCACCCACGAGCAGTACTTC. Protein sequence: CASTLWGSGSTHEQYF.

This clone was seen more than once but under ten times. The chain combines TRBV5-1 with TRBJ1-1; weak D call: TRBD1 (6 bases). The CDR3 consists of 15 residues. Trimming cost V 4 bases and J 1 base, with 14 bases left between them. Germline CDR1 reads SGHRS; CDR2 reads YFSETQ. This chain's CDR3 is CASSGTGLPNTEAFF. The CDR3 nucleotides read TGCGCCAGCAGCGGTACAGGGCTCCCGAACACTGAAGCTTTCTTT.

DNA of the CDR3: TGTGCCAGCAGCCAAGCGGGACAGGGTACAGATACGCAGTATTTT. It codes for CASSQAGQGTDTQYF. The chain combines TRBV4-2 with TRBJ2-3, with 9 bases that match TRBD1. Germline loops: CDR1 LGHNA, CDR2 YNFKEQ. The junction had 2 bases not matched to a gene; V was cut back by 1 base and J by 3 bases. The CDR3 sequence is 15 residues long.

This clone occurred once. This chain joins TRBV19 and TRBJ1-5, with D maybe TRBD1 (5 bases). V was shortened by 9 bases and J by 4 bases, with 10 bases between the two germline ends. This CDR3 comprises 12 residues. Germline lookup yields CDR1 LNHDA and CDR2 SQIVND (reference sequence). The CDR3 sequence: CASQAGNQPQHF. Written as DNA, the CDR3 is TGTGCCAGCCAGGCAGGGAATCAGCCCCAGCATTTT.

The chain combines TRBV29-1 with TRBJ1-2, with D perhaps matching TRBD1 (5 bases). Trimming took off 7 bases at V and 8 bases at J, with 14 bases between the two ends. The germline V gene encodes CDR1 SQVTM and CDR2 ANQGSEA. The CDR3 runs to 11 residues. The CDR3 reads CSGGESSGYTF. As DNA, the CDR3 is TGCAGCGGGGGGGAATCCAGCGGCTACACCTTC.